This TCR beta chain is from a study of T cell repertoires in cytomegalovirus infection. V lost 1 base and J 7 bases, leaving 11 bases between the germline ends. Germline V gene lookup returns CDR1 SGHVS and CDR2 FQNEAQ. The CDR3 sequence is 14 residues long. Each CDR3 protein is one row after TCRdb ran MiXCR on the reads. This table holds some 480,000 distinct CDR3 sequences, roughly a third found once. Comments on this clonotype: The antigen is undetermined.

Whole-study results and caveats: The cumulative frequency of public TCR beta families identified carriers of CMV plus the relevant HLA.

The sample in question was cultured PBMCs, obtained from culture after CMV antigen stimulation. The TCR was taken from a human donor in good health (CMV status not recorded). Some clones in this sample may be carry-over from other donors' samples. The chain employs TRBV7-8 and TRBJ2-1; unclear D gene. CDR3 region: CASSLGLVWNEQFF. For the CDR3, the DNA is TGTGCCAGCAGCTTAGGGCTAGTGTGGAATGAGCAGTTCTTC.